This TCR beta chain was recovered during a study of blood T cell repertoires in COVID-19. Study as a whole: Spain, Italy and the United States supplied samples that represented acute and convalescent COVID-19. T cells, B-cell-depleted T cells, or PBMCs provided the cDNA or gDNA that served as material.

The CDR3 length is 14 residues. The authors' processing: Quantification of nucleated cells was approximated via reference gene primer amplification. The method was immunoSEQ multiplex PCR; TCRdb's version includes in-frame clones alone and lacks a portion of them. That table furnishes V, J and clone size, whereas the DNA furnished D and trimming. The sample gives 62,000 or so clones, about 88% of which show up once; about 5% is in the top ten. Sample: peripheral blood. The J gene is TRBJ2-7, the V gene TRBV1; the table's D gene call, TRBD1, was not cross checked with the DNA. TRBV1 is a pseudogene segment. The origin of this receptor is a human donor in a cohort sampled during active COVID-19. The chain's CDR3 is CTSSQGTPTYEQYF. CDR3 in DNA: TGCACCAGCAGCCAGGGGACACCTACCTACGAGCAGTACTTC.